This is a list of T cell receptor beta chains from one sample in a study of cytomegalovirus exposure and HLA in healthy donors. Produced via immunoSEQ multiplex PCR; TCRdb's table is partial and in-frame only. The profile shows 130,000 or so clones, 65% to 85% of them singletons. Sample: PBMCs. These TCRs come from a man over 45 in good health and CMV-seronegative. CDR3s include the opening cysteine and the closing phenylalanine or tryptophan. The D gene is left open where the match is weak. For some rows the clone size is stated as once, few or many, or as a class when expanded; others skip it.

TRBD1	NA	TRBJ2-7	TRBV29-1	CSATGRDSNYEQYF	TGCAGCGCCACAGGCCGGGACAGTAACTACGAGCAGTACTTC
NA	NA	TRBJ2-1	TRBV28	CASSLWRAFSGEQFF	TGTGCCAGCAGTTTATGGCGGGCTTTTTCTGGTGAGCAGTTCTTC
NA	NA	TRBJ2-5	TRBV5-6	CASSLVTGTQYF	TGTGCCAGCAGCTTGGTTACGGGGACCCAGTACTTC
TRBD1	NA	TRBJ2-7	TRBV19	CASSKGDRGYEQYF	TGTGCCAGTAGTAAAGGGGACAGGGGCTACGAGCAGTACTTC
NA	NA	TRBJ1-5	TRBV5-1	CASSLDRGFSTRYSNQPQHF	TGCGCCAGCAGCTTGGATCGGGGTTTCTCTACCCGTTATAGCAATCAGCCCCAGCATTTT
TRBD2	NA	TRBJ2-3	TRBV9	CASSVTSGSTDTQYF	TGTGCCAGCAGCGTCACTAGCGGCAGCACAGATACGCAGTATTTT
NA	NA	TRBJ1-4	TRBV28	CATAGGAVSNEKLFF	TGTGCCACCGCGGGGGGCGCGGTTTCTAATGAAAAACTGTTTTTT
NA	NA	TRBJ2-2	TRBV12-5	CASGTGNTGELFF	TGTGCTAGTGGTACGGGGAACACCGGGGAGCTGTTTTTT
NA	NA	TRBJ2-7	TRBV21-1	CASSKALSFRGGTYEQYF	TGTGCCAGCAGCAAAGCGCTTTCGTTTAGAGGCGGAACATACGAGCAGTACTTC
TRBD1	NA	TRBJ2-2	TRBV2	CASRTGTTGELFF	TGTGCCAGCAGGACAGGGACCACCGGGGAGCTGTTTTTT
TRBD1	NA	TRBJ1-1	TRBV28	CASSPPPGTGEDTEAFF	TGTGCCAGCAGCCCGCCCCCCGGGACAGGGGAGGACACTGAAGCTTTCTTT
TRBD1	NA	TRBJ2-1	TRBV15	CATSRDGAGGNEQFF	TGTGCCACCAGCAGAGATGGGGCAGGGGGAAATGAGCAGTTCTTC
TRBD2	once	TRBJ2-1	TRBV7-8	CASSNLAGVYNEQFF	TGTGCCAGCAGCAATCTAGCGGGAGTATACAATGAGCAGTTCTTC
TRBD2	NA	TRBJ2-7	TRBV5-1	CASSLSSGRKEEQYF	TGCGCCAGCAGCCTGAGTAGCGGGAGAAAAGAAGAGCAGTACTTC
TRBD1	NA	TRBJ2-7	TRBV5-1	CASSLSFLRDRATYEQYF	TGCGCCAGCAGCCTGTCTTTTCTACGGGACAGGGCTACCTACGAGCAGTACTTC
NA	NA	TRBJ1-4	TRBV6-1	CASRAYEKLFF	TGTGCCAGCAGGGCCTATGAAAAACTGTTTTTT
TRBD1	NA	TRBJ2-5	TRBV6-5	CASRSTGMETQYF	TGTGCCAGCAGGTCGACAGGGATGGAGACCCAGTACTTC
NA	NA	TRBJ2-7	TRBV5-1	CASSLGLSSYEQYF	TGCGCCAGCAGCTTGGGATTGAGCTCCTACGAGCAGTACTTC
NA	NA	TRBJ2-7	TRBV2	CASTPGQGSLGEQYF	TGTGCCAGCACCCCAGGCCAGGGGAGTCTCGGCGAGCAGTACTTC
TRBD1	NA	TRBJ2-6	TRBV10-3	CAISAMTGLTSGANVLTF	TGTGCCATCAGTGCCATGACAGGGTTGACCTCTGGGGCCAACGTCCTGACTTTC
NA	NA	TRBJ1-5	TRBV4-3	CASSQDREQPQHF	TGCGCCAGCAGCCAAGACAGGGAACAGCCCCAGCATTTT
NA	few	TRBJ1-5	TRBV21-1	CASSTGTGKPHLNQPQHF	TGTGCCAGCAGCACCGGGACAGGGAAGCCCCACCTCAATCAGCCCCAGCATTTT
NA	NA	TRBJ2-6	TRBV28	CASSQRGANVLTF	TGTGCCAGCAGCCAGCGGGGGGCCAACGTCCTGACTTTC
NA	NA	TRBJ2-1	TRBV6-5	CASSYSRDINNEQFF	TGTGCCAGCAGTTACTCTCGGGACATTAACAATGAGCAGTTCTTC
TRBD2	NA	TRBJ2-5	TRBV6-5	CASSSRGAGGEQYF	TGTGCCAGCAGCTCCAGGGGAGCGGGAGGGGAGCAGTACTTC
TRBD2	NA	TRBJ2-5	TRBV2	CASMITGLADQETQYF	TGTGCCAGCATGATAACCGGACTAGCGGACCAAGAGACCCAGTACTTC
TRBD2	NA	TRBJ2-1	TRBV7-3	CASSLAGGEQFF	TGTGCCAGCAGCTTAGCGGGAGGTGAGCAGTTCTTC
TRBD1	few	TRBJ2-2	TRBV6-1	CAILPGQGTGELFF	TGTGCCATACTTCCGGGACAGGGAACCGGGGAGCTGTTTTTT
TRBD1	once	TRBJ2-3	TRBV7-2	CASSLDRGTQYF	TGTGCCAGCAGCTTGGACAGGGGAACGCAGTATTTT
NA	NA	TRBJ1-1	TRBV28	CASSLGRRDTEAFF	TGTGCCAGCAGTTTAGGGAGGCGAGACACTGAAGCTTTCTTT
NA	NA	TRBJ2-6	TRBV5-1	CASSPSGSGANVLTF	TGCGCCAGCAGCCCCAGTGGTTCTGGGGCCAACGTCCTGACTTTC
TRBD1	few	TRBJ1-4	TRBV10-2	CASRSGTGEEKLFF	TGCGCCAGCAGGTCCGGGACAGGGGAGGAAAAACTGTTTTTT
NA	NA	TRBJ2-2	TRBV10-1	CASSFSAGELFF	TGCGCCAGCAGTTTTTCCGCCGGGGAGCTGTTTTTT
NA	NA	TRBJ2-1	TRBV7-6	CASRRLVDNEQFF	TGTGCCAGCAGAAGACTGGTTGACAATGAGCAGTTCTTC
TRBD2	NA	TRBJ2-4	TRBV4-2	CASSQDLRQTSGLAKNIQYF	TGTGCCAGCAGCCAAGATCTGAGGCAGACTAGCGGGTTAGCCAAAAACATTCAGTACTTC
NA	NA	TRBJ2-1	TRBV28	CASSEAGQNYNEQFF	TGTGCCAGCAGCGAGGCGGGGCAGAACTACAATGAGCAGTTCTTC
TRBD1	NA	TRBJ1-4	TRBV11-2	CASSLESTGVRRGKLFF	TGTGCCAGCAGCTTAGAATCGACAGGGGTGCGACGGGGAAAATTGTTTTTT
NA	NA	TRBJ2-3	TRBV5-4	CASSWRGARDTQYF	TGTGCCAGCAGCTGGAGGGGAGCGAGGGATACGCAGTATTTT
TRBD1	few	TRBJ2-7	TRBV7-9	CASSLWTGLQYF	TGTGCCAGCAGCTTATGGACAGGCCTCCAGTACTTC
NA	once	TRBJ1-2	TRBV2	CASSEEKGPNYGYTF	TGTGCCAGCAGTGAAGAGAAGGGGCCAAACTATGGCTACACCTTC
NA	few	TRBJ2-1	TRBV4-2	CASSQLSSGPTYNEQFF	TGTGCCAGCAGCCAACTCTCGAGCGGGCCCACCTACAATGAGCAGTTCTTC
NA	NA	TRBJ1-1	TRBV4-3	CASSQRGTEAFF	TGCGCCAGCAGCCAGCGTGGCACTGAAGCTTTCTTT
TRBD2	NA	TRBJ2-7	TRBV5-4	CASSSPGTSIHEQYF	TGTGCCAGCAGCTCACCCGGGACTAGCATCCACGAGCAGTACTTC
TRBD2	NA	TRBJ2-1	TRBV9	CASSVGGGGYNEQFF	TGTGCCAGCAGCGTAGGCGGGGGGGGCTACAATGAGCAGTTCTTC
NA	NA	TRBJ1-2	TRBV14	CASSQGAGTNYGYTF	TGTGCCAGCAGCCAAGGGGCAGGGACTAACTATGGCTACACCTTC
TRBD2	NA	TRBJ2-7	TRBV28	CASSLSSGIPYEQYF	TGTGCCAGCAGTCTCTCTAGCGGGATACCCTACGAGCAGTACTTC
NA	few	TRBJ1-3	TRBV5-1	CASSGGTGGNTIYF	TGCGCCAGCAGCGGCGGGACCGGTGGAAACACCATATATTTT
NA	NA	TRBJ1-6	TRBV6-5	CATQMGWNSPLHF	TGTGCCACTCAGATGGGCTGGAATTCACCCCTCCACTTT
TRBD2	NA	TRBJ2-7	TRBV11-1	CASSLAQAGSSYEQYF	TGTGCCAGCAGCTTAGCCCAAGCGGGATCAAGCTACGAGCAGTACTTC
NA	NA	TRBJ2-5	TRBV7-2	CASSLGRQETQYF	TGTGCCAGCAGCTTAGGCCGGCAAGAGACCCAGTACTTC